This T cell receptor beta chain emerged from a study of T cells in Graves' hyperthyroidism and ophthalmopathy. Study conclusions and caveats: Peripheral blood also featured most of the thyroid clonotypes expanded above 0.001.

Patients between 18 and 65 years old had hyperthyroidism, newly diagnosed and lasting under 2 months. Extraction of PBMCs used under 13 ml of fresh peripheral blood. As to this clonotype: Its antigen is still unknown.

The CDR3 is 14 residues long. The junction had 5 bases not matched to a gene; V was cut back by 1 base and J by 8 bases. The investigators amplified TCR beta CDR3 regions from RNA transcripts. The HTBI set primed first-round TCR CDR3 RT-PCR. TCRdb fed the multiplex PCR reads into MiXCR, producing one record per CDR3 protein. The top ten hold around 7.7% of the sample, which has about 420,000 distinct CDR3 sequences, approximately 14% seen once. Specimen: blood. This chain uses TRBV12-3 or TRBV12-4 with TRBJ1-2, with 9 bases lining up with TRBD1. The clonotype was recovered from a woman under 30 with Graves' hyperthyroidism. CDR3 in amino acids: CASSLGGTGIGYTF. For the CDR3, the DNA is TGTGCCAGCAGTTTAGGGGGGACAGGGATCGGCTACACCTTC.